This TCR beta chain was obtained from a study of T cell responses to AZD1222 COVID-19 vaccine. The germline V gene encodes CDR1 SGHVS and CDR2 FQNEAQ. V shed 6 bases, J shed 9 bases, and the junction held 5 bases outside the gene matches. This CDR3 is 13 amino acids long. Clones were sequenced by immunoSEQ multiplex PCR, and TCRdb holds only the in-frame ones, with some missing. The data contain some 79,000 clones, approximately 85% of them singletons. General study results and limits: Vaccine-related CD4 TCRs covered spike, predominating at 160-218 and 743-854. Repertoires in all cases were sampled only once the peak T cell response had passed. Unmutated variant regions reportedly attract nearly half of all spike-specific TCRs.

Timing groups of about 4 and about 12 weeks for second doses were pooled. Details on this clone: Its target is not known.

The V and J genes are TRBV7-8 and TRBJ2-1; TRBD1 agrees at 10 bases. Here the sequenced sample was peripheral blood, taken 28 days after the second AZD1222 dose. This clonotype was sampled from an adult who received the AZD1222 COVID-19 vaccine. CDR3 sequence: CASRDRGRGEQFF. Here the CDR3 DNA reads TGTGCCAGCAGAGACAGGGGGCGAGGTGAGCAGTTCTTC.